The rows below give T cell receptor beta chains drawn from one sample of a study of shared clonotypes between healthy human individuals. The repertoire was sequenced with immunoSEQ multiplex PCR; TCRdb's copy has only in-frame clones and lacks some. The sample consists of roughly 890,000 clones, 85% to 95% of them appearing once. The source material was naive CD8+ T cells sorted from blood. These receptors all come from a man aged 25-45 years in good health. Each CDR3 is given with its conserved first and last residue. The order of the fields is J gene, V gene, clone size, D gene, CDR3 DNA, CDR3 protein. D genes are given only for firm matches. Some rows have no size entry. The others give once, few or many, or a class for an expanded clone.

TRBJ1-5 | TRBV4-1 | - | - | TGCGCCAGCAGCCCCATCCCTGGAGGTCAGCCCCAGCATTTT | CASSPIPGGQPQHF
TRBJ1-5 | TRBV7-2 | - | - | TGTGCCAGCAGCTTAGCCCCTCCCAATCAGCCCCAGCATTTT | CASSLAPPNQPQHF
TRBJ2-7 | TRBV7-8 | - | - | TGTGCCAGCAGCTTAGGTGGGACCCCCCACGAGCAGTACTTC | CASSLGGTPHEQYF
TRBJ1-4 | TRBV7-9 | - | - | TGTGCCAGCAGCCTACCGTCCCGGGGCAATGAAAAACTGTTTTTT | CASSLPSRGNEKLFF
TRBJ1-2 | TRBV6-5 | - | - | TGTGCCAGCAGCCCGACCGAAATCTATGGCTACACCTTC | CASSPTEIYGYTF
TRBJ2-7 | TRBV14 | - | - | TGTGCCAGCAGCCCGGGGGCAGGGGGCTCCTACGAGCAGTACTTC | CASSPGAGGSYEQYF
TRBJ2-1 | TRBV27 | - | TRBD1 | TGTGCCAGCAGTTCCCCGACAGGGTTGTCCTACAATGAGCAGTTCTTC | CASSSPTGLSYNEQFF
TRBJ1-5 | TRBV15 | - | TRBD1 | TGTGCCACCGCGGTGGAGGGGGCGAGCAATCAGCCCCAGCATTTT | CATAVEGASNQPQHF
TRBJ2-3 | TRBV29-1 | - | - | TGCAGCTCTAAGACGGGGCTGGTGGGAGATACGCAGTATTTT | CSSKTGLVGDTQYF
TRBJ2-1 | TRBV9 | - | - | TGTGCCAGCAGCGTAGTGGAGCATGAGCAGTTCTTC | CASSVVEHEQFF
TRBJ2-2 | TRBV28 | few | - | TGTGCCAGCAGTTTCCCAGGGTTTAACACCGGGGAGCTGTTTTTT | CASSFPGFNTGELFF
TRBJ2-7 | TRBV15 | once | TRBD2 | TGTGCCACCAGCAGTAGCGGGAGCCCCTACGAGCAGTACTTC | CATSSSGSPYEQYF
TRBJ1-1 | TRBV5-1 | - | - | TGCGCCAGCAGCTGGGAAGGCAGTGAAGCTTTCTTT | CASSWEGSEAFF
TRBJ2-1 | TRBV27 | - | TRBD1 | TGTGCCAGCAGTGAGGGGACAGGGGGCCTGAATGAGCAGTTCTTC | CASSEGTGGLNEQFF
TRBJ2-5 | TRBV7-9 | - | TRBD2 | TGTGCCAGCAGCTTAGAGCGGGAGTTTCACCAAGAGACCCAGTACTTC | CASSLEREFHQETQYF
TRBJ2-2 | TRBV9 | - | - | TGTGCCAGCAGCGCGTACAACACCGGGGAGCTGTTTTTT | CASSAYNTGELFF
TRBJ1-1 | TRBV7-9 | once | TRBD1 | TGTGCCAGCAGCATTGGACAGGGCGGGCTCACTGAAGCTTTCTTT | CASSIGQGGLTEAFF
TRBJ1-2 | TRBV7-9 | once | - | TGTGCCAGCAGCTTTTTCAGAACGGACAAATATGGCTACACCTTC | CASSFFRTDKYGYTF
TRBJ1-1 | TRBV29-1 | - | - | TGCAGCGTCCGACTCAGGGACCTTTACACTGAAGCTTTCTTT | CSVRLRDLYTEAFF
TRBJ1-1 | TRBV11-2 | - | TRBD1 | TGTGCCAGCAGCTTAGGTATACCGGGACAGATTACTAACACTGAAGCTTTCTTT | CASSLGIPGQITNTEAFF
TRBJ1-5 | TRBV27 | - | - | TGTGCCAGCAGTTTAATGCCGGGGCTCAATCAGCCCCAGCATTTT | CASSLMPGLNQPQHF
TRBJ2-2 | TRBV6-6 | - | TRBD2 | TGTGCCAGCAGTTACGAGACTAGCGGGAGGTCCGGGGAGCTGTTTTTT | CASSYETSGRSGELFF
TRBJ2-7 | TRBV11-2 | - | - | TGTGCCAGCAGCTCCCCGGAGATGGAGGGTTACGAGCAGTACTTC | CASSSPEMEGYEQYF